The next 11 T cell receptor beta chains were all read from a single sample in a study of T cells in women clearing cervical HPV infection (dated by TCRdb to the late 2010s). The library relied on the immunoSEQ multiplex PCR assay. TCRdb retrieved this table from immuneACCESS and kept in-frame rearrangements only. Not all clones are present; in checked studies, unresolved V genes account for under half, and no reason is known for the remainder. This sample's records show about 39,000 clones. The ten largest clonotypes hold around 6.4% of the sample. Material: blood buffy coat. The receptors originated from a woman between 18 and 75 years old with a cervical HPV16 infection that either progressed to CIN3+ or cleared (not recorded which).

About this clone itself: The read ends 3 residues shy of where the CDR3 ends; the end is completed using the germline J gene. This chain links TRBV19 with TRBJ2-4, with no clear D. The CDR3 sequence is 14 residues long. CDR1 and CDR2 from the germline V gene are LNHDA and SQIVND (reference sequence). Incomplete CDR3 DNA: TGTGCCAGTAGTACCCCACAGCTTTATTATGGT. Amino acids: CASSTPQLYYG. From start to end, the CDR3 is CASSTPQLYYGQYF.

Worth noting for this clone: The missing CDR3 end, 3 residues past where the read stops, is filled in from the germline J gene. The V call is TRBV20-1, the J call TRBJ2-3, with 13 bases matching TRBD2. Germline V CDR1 and CDR2: DFQATT, SNEGSKA (reference sequence). This CDR3 is 17 amino acids long. V trimming: 5 bases; J trimming: 4 bases; junction bases outside the gene matches: 12. The CDR3 spells CSAGDTSGGAGSDTQYF. CDR3 DNA, as far as it was read: TGCAGTGCTGGGGACACTAGCGGGGGGGCCGGGTCAGATACG.

With respect to this clone: Read coverage stops 3 residues before the CDR3 terminus; the germline J gene supplies the remainder. The chain has TRBV2 and TRBJ1-2; TRBD1 matches 8 bases. The CDR3 length is 17 residues. Per the germline V gene, CDR1 is SNHLY and CDR2 is FYNNEI. The sequenced part of the CDR3 DNA is TGTGCCAGCAGCTACCGGGACAGGTGGGTTTCGTCCGGGGGC. Its translation: CASSYRDRWVSSGG. In full, the CDR3 is CASSYRDRWVSSGGYTF.

In regard to this clone: The read ends 3 residues shy of where the CDR3 ends; the end is completed using the germline J gene. This chain uses TRBV7-3 with TRBJ2-5; 9 nucleotides match TRBD2. V was clipped by 5 bases and J by 5 bases; unmatched bases: 3. The CDR3 totals 13 residues. Germline CDR1 reads SGHTA; CDR2 reads FQGTGA. The CDR3 spells CASSALAGETQYF. The covered CDR3 bases are TGTGCCAGCAGCGCACTAGCGGGCGAGACC.

Note on this clone: The read comes to an end 3 residues before the CDR3 does, leaving the germline J gene to fill in the end. The chain links TRBV11-1 to TRBJ2-2; possible D gene TRBD2, 6 bases. Germline V gene data show CDR1 as SGHAT and CDR2 as FQDESV (reference sequence). Trimming took 7 bases from V and 1 from J, leaving 10 bases between them. The CDR3 sequence is 14 residues long. The sequenced part of the CDR3 DNA is TGTGCCAGCACCCGACTAGTGAACACCGGGGAG. Amino acids: CASTRLVNTGE. The whole CDR3 protein is CASTRLVNTGELFF.

With regard to this clone: The read ends 3 residues early relative to the CDR3; the germline J gene fills the gap. This rearrangement joins TRBV29-1 to TRBJ1-2; D gene uncertain. V was shortened by 6 bases and J by 0 bases, with 17 bases between the two germline ends. The germline V gene has CDR1 SQVTM and CDR2 ANQGSEA. This CDR3 has 15 amino acids. CDR3 DNA (partial): TGCAGCGTCACGCTAATTTACCAAGCTAACTATGGC. Amino acids: CSVTLIYQANYG. The whole CDR3 region reads CSVTLIYQANYGYTF.

Details on this clone: The read halts 3 residues ahead of the CDR3 end, with the missing end drawn from the germline J gene. The genes are TRBV4-1 and TRBJ2-5; maybe TRBD2 (6 bases). Germline V gene sequence: CDR1 MGHRA, CDR2 YSYEKL. This CDR3 spans 16 amino acids. Trimming cost V 5 bases and J 0 bases, with 16 bases left between them. CDR3 DNA (partial): TGCGCCAGCAGCTCGCGGGACTCCGTGTACCAAGAGACC. This translates into CASSSRDSVYQET. The whole CDR3 region reads CASSSRDSVYQETQYF.

As for this clone: The read is 3 residues too short to cover the CDR3 end, so that end is filled in from the germline J gene. J is TRBJ1-2 and V is TRBV6-2 or TRBV6-3; possibly TRBD1 for D (6 bases). Germline lookup yields CDR1 MNHEY and CDR2 SVGEGT. This CDR3 region has 16 residues. The sequenced CDR3 bases are TGTGCCAGCAGCCCCCGGCTAGCGGGGGCCACAGATACC. Amino acids: CASSPRLAGATDT. The whole CDR3 sequence is CASSPRLAGATDTYTF.

A remark on this clone: The read falls 3 residues short of the CDR3 end, and the missing part is taken from the germline J gene. Other DNA sequences of this sample code for an identical CDR3. This chain joins TRBV18 and TRBJ2-1; D gene uncertain. There are 14 residues in the CDR3. V gave up 3 bases and J gave up 9 bases, with 15 bases separating them. Germline lookup yields CDR1 KGHSH and CDR2 LQKENI. CDR3 loop: CASSPAVQAGEQFF. The covered CDR3 bases are TGTGCCAGCTCACCTGCGGTCCAAGCCGGTGAG.

Comment on this clone: Read coverage stops 3 residues before the CDR3 terminus; the germline J gene supplies the remainder. The chain couples TRBV7-2 to TRBJ2-5, with D uncertain. This CDR3 region has 13 residues. Trimming shortened V by 5 bases and J by 1 base, and 8 bases separated the two germline ends. Per germline, CDR1 SGHTA and CDR2 FQGNSA. The DNA read from the CDR3 is TGTGCCAGCAGCCCTTTAATCCAAGAGACC. As protein: CASSPLIQET. In full, the CDR3 is CASSPLIQETQYF.

In regard to this clone: From the germline J gene comes the end of the CDR3, since the read stops 3 residues before it. This chain links TRBV5-1 with TRBJ2-1; D is perhaps TRBD2 (7 bases). The length of the CDR3 is 14 residues. Between the trimmed V and J ends, which lost 0 bases and 7 bases, there was a span of 11 bases. From germline, CDR1 is SGHRS and CDR2 YFSETQ. CDR3 amino acids: CASSLDGGRNEQFF. The sequenced CDR3 bases are TGCGCCAGCAGCTTGGACGGGGGGCGGAATGAG.